This TCR beta chain derives from a study of neoadjuvant nivolumab and ipilimumab in lung cancer. Trimming cost V 4 bases and J 0 bases, with 11 bases left between them. Germline CDR1 is SGHRS and CDR2 is YFSETQ. The CDR3 covers 14 residues. Repertoires were generated with immunoSEQ multiplex PCR, while TCRdb's copy carries only in-frame clones and drops some. Among over 45,000 clones listed, around 89% were seen once. The origin of this receptor is an adult with non-small cell lung cancer. Some clones in this sample may be carry-over from other donors' samples. J is TRBJ2-7 and V is TRBV5-1, with D unclear. Sequences were derived from blood, sampled before neoadjuvant nivolumab, alone or with ipilimumab. The CDR3 nucleotides read TGCGCCAGCAGCCCCGGGTCCGCCTCCTACGAGCAGTACTTC. Translated: CASSPGSASYEQYF.